Presented here are 30 T cell receptor beta chains from one specimen sequenced in a study of blood T cell repertoires in COVID-19. Repertoires were generated with immunoSEQ multiplex PCR, while TCRdb's copy carries only in-frame clones and drops some. The top ten hold approximately 4% of the sample, which has some 21,000 clones, more than 80% seen once. The sequencing sample was made of peripheral blood. Receptors were obtained from a woman aged 50 to 60 with active COVID-19.

The chain uses TRBV9 and TRBJ1-4; 8 nucleotides agree with TRBD1. Germline V gene data show CDR1 as SGDLS and CDR2 as YYNGEE. V lost 3 bases to trimming and J lost 8 bases; unmatched junction nucleotides: 9. This CDR3 region has 15 residues. The CDR3, as DNA: TGTGCCAGCAGCGGACCGGGACAGGTGGGCGAAAAACTGTTTTTT. This translates into CASSGPGQVGEKLFF.

This chain connects TRBV10-3 to TRBJ2-2; the D gene is possibly TRBD2 (5 bases). The germline V gene encodes CDR1 ENHRY and CDR2 SYGVKD. There are 13 residues in the CDR3. Trimming shortened V by 8 bases and J by 5 bases, and 12 bases separated the two germline ends. The CDR3 DNA reads TGTGCCATCTCAGGCGGGCAGACCGGGGAGCTGTTTTTT. This codes for CAISGGQTGELFF.

The V gene is TRBV3-1 (or the pseudogene TRBV3-2), the J gene TRBJ1-2, with D possibly being TRBD1 (5 bases). The length of the CDR3 is 15 residues. V lost 0 bases, J lost 2 bases, and 10 bases lay in between. The germline V gene encodes CDR1 LGHDT and CDR2 YNNKEL (reference sequence). The CDR3 DNA is TGTGCCAGCAGCCAAGAAAGGAGGGGCAACTATGGCTACACCTTC. Translating gives CASSQERRGNYGYTF.

The rearrangement uses TRBV3-1 (or the pseudogene TRBV3-2) and TRBJ1-1, with D possibly matching TRBD1 (5 bases). Germline values: CDR1 LGHDT, CDR2 YNNKEL (reference sequence). CDR3 length: 15 residues. Trimming removed 3 bases from V and 0 bases from J, with 11 bases in between. CDR3 amino acids: CASSQELQVNTEAFF. The CDR3 DNA reads as TGTGCCAGCAGCCAGGAACTACAGGTGAACACTGAAGCTTTCTTT.

This clone was observed a handful of times. V gene TRBV28 combines with J gene TRBJ2-2, with TRBD1 as a possible D gene (5 bases). The CDR3 extends over 16 amino acids. CDR1 MDHEN and CDR2 SYDVKM come from the germline V gene. Trimming stripped 4 bases from V and 0 bases from J, with 12 bases between. The CDR3 protein is CASSSNPGTNTGELFF. Here the CDR3 DNA reads TGTGCCAGCAGTTCGAATCCAGGGACGAACACCGGGGAGCTGTTTTTT.

This chain uses TRBV29-1 with TRBJ1-2, with a tentative D call TRBD1 (5 bases). Trimming removed 4 bases at V and 4 bases at J, with 10 bases between. Looked up from germline, CDR1 is SQVTM and CDR2 is ANQGSEA. The CDR3 is 12 residues long. CDR3 coding DNA: TGCAGCGTTGCCGGACAACTCTATGGCTACACCTTC. It codes for CSVAGQLYGYTF. Supplemented by reference TRBV29-1 and TRBJ1-2, the full variable domain reads SAVISQKPSRDICQRGTSLTIQCQVDSQVTMMFWYRQQPGQSLTLIATANQGSEATYESGFVIDKFPISRPNLTFSTLTVSNMSPEDSSIYLCSVAGQLYGYTFGSGTRLTVV.

This clone has a single count. V and J are TRBV27 and TRBJ2-1, with 7 nucleotides matching TRBD1. V lost 0 bases to trimming and J lost 4 bases; unmatched junction nucleotides: 12. This CDR3 is built from 18 residues. Germline assignment: CDR1 MNHEY and CDR2 SMNVEV (reference sequence). This chain's CDR3 is CASSLSAAGGRPYNEQFF. The CDR3 nucleotides read TGTGCCAGCAGTTTATCGGCGGCAGGGGGTCGCCCTTACAATGAGCAGTTCTTC.

This chain's CDR3 is CASSLSGGAGNQPQHF. The CDR3 DNA sequence: TGTGCCAGCAGCTTGTCGGGAGGGGCCGGCAATCAGCCCCAGCATTTT. The rearrangement uses TRBV5-5 and TRBJ1-5; maybe TRBD1 (5 bases). Per germline, CDR1 SGHKS and CDR2 YYEKEE (reference sequence). The CDR3 is 16 residues long. The V end lost 1 base, the J end lost 2 bases, and 13 bases lay between the germline ends.

This clone was picked up one time. V and J are TRBV5-5 and TRBJ1-2; D is unresolved. CDR1 is SGHKS and CDR2 is YYEKEE in the germline V gene (reference sequence). V dropped 6 bases and J dropped 6 bases, with 12 bases sitting between them. The CDR3 contains 12 residues. The CDR3 sequence: CASTPSEDGYTF. CDR3 coding DNA: TGTGCCAGCACTCCCTCGGAGGATGGCTACACCTTC.

The rearrangement links TRBV5-1 to TRBJ1-2; D uncertain. Trimming removed 0 bases from V and 5 bases from J, with 8 bases in between. The CDR3 runs 13 residues. Germline V CDR1 and CDR2: SGHRS, YFSETQ. The chain's CDR3 is CASSLERGYGYTF. The CDR3 DNA follows: TGCGCCAGCAGCTTGGAACGGGGATATGGCTACACCTTC.

This chain connects TRBV4-2 to TRBJ2-1; D call uncertain. CDR1 and CDR2 (germline): LGHNA, YNFKEQ. The CDR3 is 15 amino acids. Between the trimmed V and J ends, which lost 0 bases and 1 base, there was a span of 7 bases. This CDR3 is CASSQEAVSYNEQFF. CDR3 bases: TGTGCCAGCAGCCAAGAGGCGGTGTCCTACAATGAGCAGTTCTTC.

This clone has just one count. V and J are TRBV7-2 and TRBJ1-1; tentative D call: TRBD1 (6 bases). Trimming pared 3 bases from V and 1 base from J, leaving 15 bases between. The CDR3 runs to 16 residues. The germline gives CDR1 SGHTA, CDR2 FQGNSA. For the CDR3, the DNA is TGTGCCAGCAGCTTTGATGCCGGGACACAGAACACTGAAGCTTTCTTT. It encodes CASSFDAGTQNTEAFF.

Notes on this clone: Other DNA sequences from this sample encode an identical CDR3 as well. The V gene is TRBV18, the J gene TRBJ2-7; tentatively, D is TRBD1 (6 bases). Trimming cost V 2 bases and J 4 bases, with 9 bases left between them. The CDR3 is 13 residues long. Per the germline V gene, CDR1 is KGHSH and CDR2 is LQKENI. The CDR3 sequence: CASSPGTTYEQYF. In DNA form, the CDR3 reads TGTGCCAGCTCACCAGGGACAACTTACGAGCAGTACTTC.

The chain carries TRBV3-1 (or the pseudogene TRBV3-2) and TRBJ2-5; TRBD2 might be the D (7 bases). The CDR3 length is 16 residues. Trimming took 4 bases from V and 3 from J, leaving 18 bases between them. Germline V gene sequence: CDR1 LGHDT, CDR2 YNNKEL (reference sequence). The CDR3 sequence: CASSPVGGREEETQYF. The CDR3 region has the DNA TGTGCCAGCAGCCCCGTGGGGGGGCGCGAAGAAGAGACCCAGTACTTC.

This rearrangement joins TRBV7-3 to TRBJ2-1; the D gene is possibly TRBD2 (5 bases). The CDR3 extends over 15 amino acids. Germline V lookup: CDR1 SGHTA, CDR2 FQGTGA. The germline V and J ends were trimmed by 5 bases and 3 bases, with 14 bases remaining between them. CDR3 protein: CASSPMDSYYNEQFF. The CDR3 DNA reads TGTGCCAGCAGCCCAATGGACTCGTACTACAATGAGCAGTTCTTC.

A note on this clone: The sample has other DNA sequences that encode this CDR3 too. The chain couples TRBV5-1 to TRBJ2-7, with 14 nucleotides matching TRBD2. J gave up 3 bases and V 2 bases, and 1 base lay outside the gene matches. The CDR3 totals 15 residues. Germline V gene data show CDR1 as SGHRS and CDR2 as YFSETQ. CDR3 in amino acids: CASSLGTSGSYEQYF. CDR3 DNA: TGCGCCAGCAGCTTAGGGACTAGCGGGAGCTACGAGCAGTACTTC.

The chain uses TRBV30 and TRBJ1-2; 10 nucleotides line up with TRBD1. Germline CDR1 GTSNPN, CDR2 SVGIG (reference sequence). The CDR3 has 17 residues. The junction had 11 bases not matched to a gene; V was cut back by 1 base and J by 3 bases. The CDR3 sequence: CAWSGLGTGAGYYGYTF. CDR3 bases: TGTGCCTGGAGTGGCCTGGGGACAGGGGCAGGTTACTATGGCTACACCTTC. Full variable domain (outside the CDR3, taken from reference TRBV30 and TRBJ1-2): SQTIHQWPATLVQPVGSPLSLECTVEGTSNPNLYWYRQAAGRGLQLLFYSVGIGQISSEVPQNLSASRPQDRQFILSSKKLLLSDSGFYLCAWSGLGTGAGYYGYTFGSGTRLTVV.

V usage is TRBV2 and J usage is TRBJ2-7, with 9 positions matching TRBD1. After removal of 5 bases from V and 7 bases from J, the junction contained 9 bases not matched to a gene. CDR1 is SNHLY, CDR2 FYNNEI, per germline. This CDR3 is built from 14 residues. DNA for the CDR3: TGTGCCAGCAGTACCTCCGACAGGGGGGGGGAGCAGTACTTC. It is translated as CASSTSDRGGEQYF.

This clone was observed a single time. At one end, the junction sequence differs from germline, possibly due to a read error. The chain uses TRBV27 and TRBJ1-2; 7 bases are a match to TRBD1. Per the germline V gene, CDR1 is MNHEY and CDR2 is SMNVEV (reference sequence). The CDR3 loop spans 13 amino acids. The CDR3 nucleotides read TGTGCCAGCAGTCCCCGACAGGGACCCTCACGGTTCTTC. This gives the protein CASSPRQGPSRFF.

The chain links TRBV3-1 (or the pseudogene TRBV3-2) to TRBJ1-4; TRBD1 might be the D (5 bases). This CDR3 has 17 amino acids. CDR1 and CDR2 (germline): LGHDT, YNNKEL (reference sequence). Between the trimmed V and J ends, which lost 4 bases and 7 bases, there was a span of 22 bases. The DNA of the CDR3 is TGTGCCAGCAGCCCACGGGGGAACGGGCTTGAGACTGAAAAACTGTTTTTT. As protein: CASSPRGNGLETEKLFF.

The chain uses TRBV11-2 and TRBJ1-2, with 7 bases fitting TRBD1. This CDR3 region has 17 residues. Trimming at V came to 5 bases and at J to 4 bases, leaving 16 bases not matched to a gene. Germline CDR1 is SGHAT and CDR2 is FQNNGV. This CDR3 is CASSPTKGAFGLYGYTF. In DNA, the CDR3 is TGTGCCAGCAGCCCCACTAAGGGGGCGTTCGGCCTCTATGGCTACACCTTC. Filled out from reference TRBV11-2 and TRBJ1-2, the complete variable domain reads EAGVAQSPRYKIIEKRQSVAFWCNPISGHATLYWYQQILGQGPKLLIQFQNNGVVDDSQLPKDRFSAERLKGVDSTLKIQPAKLEDSAVYLCASSPTKGAFGLYGYTFGSGTRLTVV.

This chain connects TRBV7-6 to TRBJ2-3; TRBD2 matches 9 bases. Per germline, CDR1 SGHVS and CDR2 FNYEAQ. CDR3 length: 17 residues. V shed 0 bases and J 4 bases; nucleotides not matched to a gene: 8. The CDR3 sequence: CASSLAGTASGADTQYF. DNA of the CDR3: TGTGCCAGCAGCTTAGCAGGGACAGCTAGCGGGGCAGATACGCAGTATTTT.

In its sample, this clone was seen once. The chain uses TRBV28 and TRBJ2-2, with D perhaps matching TRBD2 (5 bases). The V gene lost 7 bases and the J gene lost 7 bases, with 10 bases spanning the gap. CDR3 length equals 12 residues. Germline CDR1 and CDR2: MDHEN and SYDVKM. DNA of the CDR3: TGTGCCAGCATTGAGGGCAACGGGGAGCTGTTTTTT. Residues: CASIEGNGELFF.

This chain links TRBV30 with TRBJ2-4; tentatively, D is TRBD1 (6 bases). CDR1 and CDR2 from the germline V gene are GTSNPN and SVGIG (reference sequence). The V end was cut by 2 bases, the J end by 8 bases, with 13 bases between. This CDR3 contains 13 residues. The CDR3 reads CAWSLRGNYIQYF. In DNA form, the CDR3 reads TGTGCCTGGAGTCTAAGGGGGAATTACATTCAGTACTTC.

The V call is TRBV5-1, the J call TRBJ1-4; perhaps TRBD1 as D (5 bases). The germline V gene has CDR1 SGHRS and CDR2 YFSETQ. V was clipped by 4 bases and J by 3 bases, with 13 bases between them. The CDR3 is made up of 15 amino acids. The CDR3 nucleotides read TGCGCCAGCAGCCTGGGCGGGGGTGCTAATGAAAAACTGTTTTTT. Its translation: CASSLGGGANEKLFF.

The chain couples TRBV25-1 to TRBJ1-1; D not resolved. This CDR3 contains 15 residues. Between the trimmed V and J ends, which lost 3 bases and 4 bases, there was a span of 15 bases. Germline values: CDR1 MGHDK, CDR2 SYGVNS. CDR3 DNA: TGTGCCAGCAGTGACCAAAGGAGTTTTGGCACTGAAGCTTTCTTT. This gives the protein CASSDQRSFGTEAFF. Full variable domain (rest looked up from reference TRBV25-1 and TRBJ1-1): EADIYQTPRYLVIGTGKKITLECSQTMGHDKMYWYQQDPGMELHLIHYSYGVNSTEKGDLSSESTVSRIRTEHFPLTLESARPSHTSQYLCASSDQRSFGTEAFFGQGTRLTVV.

This clone was seen once. The gene calls are TRBV23-1 and TRBJ2-1; 7 positions agree with TRBD2. TRBV23-1 is reported as an ORF; its role is uncertain. V shed 0 bases, J shed 2 bases, and the junction held 7 bases outside the gene matches. The CDR3 sequence is 17 residues long. The CDR3 DNA is TGCGCCAGCAGTCAATCGGGAGGGCTTCCGACCTACAATGAGCAGTTCTTC. Its translation: CASSQSGGLPTYNEQFF.

The rearrangement uses TRBV4-1 and TRBJ2-1; D is unresolved. Germline-derived CDR1 and CDR2 are MGHRA and YSYEKL. The V and J ends lost 1 base and 0 bases respectively, with 10 bases between them. This CDR3 has 16 amino acids. For the CDR3, the DNA is TGCGCCAGCAGCCAAGGGGCCCACGGCTCCTACAATGAGCAGTTCTTC. Protein: CASSQGAHGSYNEQFF.

The genes are TRBV7-8 and TRBJ2-2; D might be TRBD2 (6 bases). Germline lookup yields CDR1 SGHVS and CDR2 FQNEAQ. The CDR3 spans 15 residues. Trimming removed 1 base from V and 6 bases from J, with 12 bases in between. In nucleotides, the CDR3 is TGTGCCAGCAGCTTAGTCGGAGGGTATCCCGGGGAGCTGTTTTTT. Translating gives CASSLVGGYPGELFF.

This rearrangement joins TRBV20-1 to TRBJ1-2; D ambiguous. Per the germline V gene, CDR1 is DFQATT and CDR2 is SNEGSKA (reference sequence). The CDR3 has 11 amino acids. V dropped 3 bases and J dropped 1 base, with 3 bases sitting between them. The CDR3: CSARSNYGYTF. The CDR3 DNA follows: TGCAGTGCTAGGAGTAACTATGGCTACACCTTC.